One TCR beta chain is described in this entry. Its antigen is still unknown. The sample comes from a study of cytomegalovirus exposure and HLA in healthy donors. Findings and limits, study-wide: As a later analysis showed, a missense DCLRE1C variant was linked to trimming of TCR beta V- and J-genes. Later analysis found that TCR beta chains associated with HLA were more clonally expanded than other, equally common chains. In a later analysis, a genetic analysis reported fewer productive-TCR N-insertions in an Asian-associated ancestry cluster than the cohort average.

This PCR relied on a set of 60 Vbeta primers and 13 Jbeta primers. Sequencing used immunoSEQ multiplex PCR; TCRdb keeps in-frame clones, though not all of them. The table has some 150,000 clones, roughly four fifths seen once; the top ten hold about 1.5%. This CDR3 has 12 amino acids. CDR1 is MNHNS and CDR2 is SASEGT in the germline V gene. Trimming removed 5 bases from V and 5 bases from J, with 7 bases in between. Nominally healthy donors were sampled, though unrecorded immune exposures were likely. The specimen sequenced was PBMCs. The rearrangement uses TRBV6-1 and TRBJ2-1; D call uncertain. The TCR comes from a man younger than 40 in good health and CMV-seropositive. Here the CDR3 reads CASSSSDNEQFF. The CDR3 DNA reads TGTGCCAGCAGTTCGTCCGACAATGAGCAGTTCTTC.